Listed below are T cell receptor beta chains from one sample, sequenced in a study of blood T cell repertoires in COVID-19. Assay: immunoSEQ multiplex PCR; the TCRdb copy retains only in-frame clones and omits some. The sample has approximately 300,000 clones, nearly 90% seen once. The sample comprised PBMCs or T cells enriched from blood (not recorded which). The receptors were gathered from a woman in her twenties or thirties who had recovered from COVID-19. CDR3s include the opening cysteine and the closing phenylalanine or tryptophan. Each record gives: V gene, clone size, J gene, D gene, CDR3 protein, CDR3 DNA. A D gene is named only where the DNA matches it firmly. Size is stated for part of the rows, as once, few or many counts, or as a class when the clone is expanded.

v_call: TRBV20-1; clone_size: -; j_call: TRBJ1-1; d_call: -; cdr3_aa: CSAIWNTEAFF; cdr3_nt: TGCAGTGCTATCTGGAACACTGAAGCTTTCTTT
v_call: TRBV9; clone_size: -; j_call: TRBJ1-5; d_call: -; cdr3_aa: CASSPDSDQPQHF; cdr3_nt: TGTGCCAGCAGCCCAGACTCAGATCAGCCCCAGCATTTT
v_call: TRBV29-1; clone_size: -; j_call: TRBJ2-2; d_call: TRBD2; cdr3_aa: CSVRSGGDTGELFF; cdr3_nt: TGCAGCGTCCGTAGCGGGGGGGATACCGGGGAGCTGTTTTTT
v_call: TRBV27; clone_size: -; j_call: TRBJ1-6; d_call: TRBD1; cdr3_aa: CASKTGGYNSPLHF; cdr3_nt: TGTGCCAGCAAGACAGGGGGGTATAATTCACCCCTCCACTTT
v_call: TRBV12-3/TRBV12-4; clone_size: -; j_call: TRBJ1-6; d_call: TRBD1; cdr3_aa: CASATGGNSPLHF; cdr3_nt: TGTGCCAGCGCGACAGGGGGTAATTCACCCCTCCACTTT
v_call: TRBV5-1; clone_size: few; j_call: TRBJ2-5; d_call: TRBD1; cdr3_aa: CASSPGTEQETQYF; cdr3_nt: TGCGCCAGCAGCCCCGGGACAGAACAAGAGACCCAGTACTTC
v_call: TRBV2; clone_size: -; j_call: TRBJ1-5; d_call: -; cdr3_aa: CASSDPGQINQPQHF; cdr3_nt: TGTGCCAGCAGTGACCCCGGACAGATCAATCAGCCCCAGCATTTT
v_call: TRBV11-1; clone_size: -; j_call: TRBJ1-5; d_call: -; cdr3_aa: CASSRGNGQPQHF; cdr3_nt: TGTGCCAGCAGCCGAGGCAACGGTCAGCCCCAGCATTTT
v_call: TRBV7-9; clone_size: -; j_call: TRBJ1-1; d_call: -; cdr3_aa: CASSDGDYEAFF; cdr3_nt: TGTGCCAGCAGCGACGGGGACTATGAAGCTTTCTTT
v_call: TRBV6-2/TRBV6-3; clone_size: -; j_call: TRBJ1-1; d_call: TRBD1; cdr3_aa: CASSYSSEGASFF; cdr3_nt: TGTGCCAGCAGTTACTCGTCCGAGGGGGCAAGTTTCTTT
v_call: TRBV24-1; clone_size: -; j_call: TRBJ1-5; d_call: -; cdr3_aa: CATSDIDTNQPQHF; cdr3_nt: TGTGCCACCAGTGATATCGACACCAATCAGCCCCAGCATTTT
v_call: TRBV7-2; clone_size: -; j_call: TRBJ2-5; d_call: TRBD1; cdr3_aa: CASSLWDRVGETQYF; cdr3_nt: TGTGCCAGCAGCTTATGGGACAGGGTAGGAGAGACCCAGTACTTC
v_call: TRBV5-1; clone_size: once; j_call: TRBJ1-1; d_call: -; cdr3_aa: CASSLDGGTEAFF; cdr3_nt: TGCGCCAGCAGCTTGGACGGGGGCACTGAAGCTTTCTTT